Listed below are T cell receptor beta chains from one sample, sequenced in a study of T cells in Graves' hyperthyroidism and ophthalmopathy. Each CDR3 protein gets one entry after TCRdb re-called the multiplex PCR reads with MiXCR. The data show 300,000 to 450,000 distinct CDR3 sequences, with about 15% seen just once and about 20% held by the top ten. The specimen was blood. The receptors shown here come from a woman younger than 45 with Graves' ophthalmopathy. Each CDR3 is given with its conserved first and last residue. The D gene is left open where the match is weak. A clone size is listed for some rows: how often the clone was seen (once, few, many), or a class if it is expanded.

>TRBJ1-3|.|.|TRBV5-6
TGTGCCAGCAGCTATGACAGCAACTCTGGAAACACCATATATTTT
CASSYDSNSGNTIYF
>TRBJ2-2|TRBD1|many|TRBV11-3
TGTGCCAGCAGCGTCGACAGGGTGAACACCGGGGAGCTGTTTTTT
CASSVDRVNTGELFF
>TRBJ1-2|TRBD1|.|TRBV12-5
TGTGCTAGTGGTTCGGGCTGGGTGGGACAGGGGCTAGGCTATGGCTACACCTTC
CASGSGWVGQGLGYGYTF
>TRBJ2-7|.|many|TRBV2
TGTGCCAGCAGGGCTCCGTTAAGGTCGTCCTACGAGCAGTACTTC
CASRAPLRSSYEQYF
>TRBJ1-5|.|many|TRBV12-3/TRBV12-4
TGTGCCAGCAGTTTGGGGGATCGTCAGCCCCAGCATTTT
CASSLGDRQPQHF
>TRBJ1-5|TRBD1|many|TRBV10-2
TGCGCCAGCAGCCACCAACCGACAGGGCAGCCCCAGCATTTT
CASSHQPTGQPQHF
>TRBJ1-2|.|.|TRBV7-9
TGTGCCAGCAGCTTAGGCGCGGTGGGCTACACCTTC
CASSLGAVGYTF
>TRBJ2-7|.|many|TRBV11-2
TGTGCCAGCAGCTCCCCGGGTTTTGGGTACGAGCAGTACTTC
CASSSPGFGYEQYF
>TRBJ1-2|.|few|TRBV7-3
TGTGCCAGCAGCTTAACGGGGGGGCGCGACGGCTACACCTTC
CASSLTGGRDGYTF
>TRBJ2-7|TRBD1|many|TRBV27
TGTGCCAGCACCGGGACAGGCACCCACGAGCAGTACTTC
CASTGTGTHEQYF
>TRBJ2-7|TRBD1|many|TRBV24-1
TGTGCCACCAGTGCGGCAGGGGGCTTTGACGAGCAGTACTTC
CATSAAGGFDEQYF
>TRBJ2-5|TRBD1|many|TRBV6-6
TGTGCCAGCAGTTACGAATCAGGGGGCAACCTATGGTACCAAGAGACCCAGTACTTC
CASSYESGGNLWYQETQYF
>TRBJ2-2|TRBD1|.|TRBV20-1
TGCAGTGCTAGACAGGGGGCGAACACCGGGGAGCTGTTTTTT
CSARQGANTGELFF
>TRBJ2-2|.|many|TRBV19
TGTGCCAGTAGTATCGGGCAGGGGCCAGTGACCGGGGAGCTGTTTTTT
CASSIGQGPVTGELFF
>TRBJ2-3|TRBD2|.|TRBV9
TGTGCCAGCAGCGTCGGCGGGGGGGCTCTAGATACGCAGTATTTT
CASSVGGGALDTQYF
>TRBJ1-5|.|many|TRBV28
TGTGCCAGCAGCTCGGGAGGGGATAGCAATCAGCCCCAGCATTTT
CASSSGGDSNQPQHF
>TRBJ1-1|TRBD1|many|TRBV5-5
TGTGCCAGCAGCTTTTGGACCGGACAGGGGGGCACTGAAGCTTTCTTT
CASSFWTGQGGTEAFF
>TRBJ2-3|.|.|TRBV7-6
TGTGCCAGCTGCAGGGGTAGGACAGATACGCAGTATTTT
CASCRGRTDTQYF